A selection of T cell receptor beta chains follows, all from one sample in a study of long-term antiretroviral therapy in people with HIV. Sequencing was performed with immunoSEQ multiplex PCR; in TCRdb, only in-frame clones are kept and a portion is missing. This repertoire shows roughly 30,000 clones, 75% to 90% found once; its top ten account for roughly 9.8%. The sample here was unsorted PBMCs, taken 2.7 to 2.9 years after starting antiretroviral therapy. These TCRs come from a man younger than 45 with HIV. The CDR3 runs from the conserved cysteine through the conserved F or W. D genes are given only for firm matches. Not every row has a clone size; where given, it reads once, few, many or a size class.

CDR3	DNA	size	D	V	J
CASRGTGGYTF	TGTGCCAGCAGGGGGACTGGTGGCTACACCTTC	NA	NA	TRBV6-5	TRBJ1-2
CASSAQGLSNEQFF	TGTGCCAGCAGTGCCCAGGGTTTGAGCAATGAGCAGTTCTTC	NA	NA	TRBV27	TRBJ2-1
CASSGRAGGGNEQFF	TGTGCCAGCAGCGGTCGGGCGGGAGGTGGGAATGAGCAGTTCTTC	NA	TRBD2	TRBV7-6	TRBJ2-1
CASSAGVGYNEQFF	TGTGCCAGCAGCGCCGGGGTGGGCTACAATGAGCAGTTCTTC	NA	NA	TRBV9	TRBJ2-1
CASSEGGESTEAFF	TGTGCCAGCAGTGAAGGGGGCGAGAGCACTGAAGCTTTCTTT	NA	NA	TRBV6-1	TRBJ1-1
CASSLRGGYTF	TGTGCCAGCAGCCTCCGGGGGGGCTACACCTTC	few	NA	TRBV5-5	TRBJ1-2
CASSPSSGGSTGELFF	TGTGCCAGCAGCCCATCTAGCGGGGGTAGCACCGGGGAGCTGTTTTTT	NA	TRBD2	TRBV7-2	TRBJ2-2
CASGFGQNTEAFF	TGTGCTAGTGGTTTCGGACAGAACACTGAAGCTTTCTTT	NA	NA	TRBV12-5	TRBJ1-1
CASGLNLGRVSTDTQYF	TGTGCTAGTGGTCTGAATCTCGGCAGGGTCTCCACAGATACGCAGTATTTT	NA	NA	TRBV12-5	TRBJ2-3
CASSPLPGAGDNSPLHF	TGTGCCAGCTCACCACTACCGGGGGCGGGGGATAATTCACCCCTCCACTTT	NA	NA	TRBV18	TRBJ1-6
CASSIVAAGGRSNQPQHF	TGTGCCAGTAGTATAGTAGCGGCAGGGGGAAGAAGCAATCAGCCCCAGCATTTT	NA	TRBD1	TRBV19	TRBJ1-5
CASSSPGIRNYGYTF	TGTGCCAGCAGTTCCCCAGGGATAAGGAACTATGGCTACACCTTC	NA	NA	TRBV28	TRBJ1-2
CASSLGLQGWDEQFF	TGCGCCAGCAGCTTGGGCTTACAGGGGTGGGATGAGCAGTTCTTC	NA	TRBD1	TRBV5-1	TRBJ2-1
CASSIVGGTGVNYEQYF	TGTGCCAGTAGTATCGTCGGAGGGACAGGGGTGAACTACGAGCAGTACTTC	NA	TRBD1	TRBV19	TRBJ2-7
CASTTIRLRTGPRRTGELFF	TGTGCCAGCACCACCATACGGTTAAGGACAGGTCCAAGGAGGACCGGGGAGCTGTTTTTT	NA	TRBD1	TRBV28	TRBJ2-2
CASSRSSDNYNEQFF	TGTGCCAGTAGTCGCTCTAGCGACAACTACAATGAGCAGTTCTTC	NA	NA	TRBV19	TRBJ2-1
CASSLAQGVSEKLFF	TGTGCCAGCAGCTTAGCGCAGGGGGTTAGCGAAAAACTGTTTTTT	NA	TRBD1	TRBV7-8	TRBJ1-4
CAISWTGAEQYF	TGTGCCATCAGTTGGACAGGGGCCGAGCAGTACTTC	NA	TRBD1	TRBV10-3	TRBJ2-7
CASSVRQGVNNEQFF	TGTGCCAGCAGTGTCCGACAGGGGGTAAACAATGAGCAGTTCTTC	NA	TRBD1	TRBV27	TRBJ2-1
CASSFDRDHEQYF	TGTGCCAGCAGTTTCGACAGGGACCACGAGCAGTACTTC	NA	TRBD1	TRBV27	TRBJ2-7
CASSPQGRVTEAFF	TGTGCCAGCAGCCCCCAGGGAAGGGTCACTGAAGCTTTCTTT	once	NA	TRBV9	TRBJ1-1
CASSSRRDADTQYF	TGTGCCAGCAGTTCCAGGAGGGACGCAGATACGCAGTATTTT	once	NA	TRBV27	TRBJ2-3
CASSPRSSYEQYF	TGTGCCAGCAGTCCTCGTAGCTCCTACGAGCAGTACTTC	few	NA	TRBV6-5	TRBJ2-7
CASSVPMRMGYEQYF	TGTGCCAGCAGCGTACCTATGCGAATGGGATACGAGCAGTACTTC	NA	NA	TRBV9	TRBJ2-7
CASRRTGIDTDTQYF	TGCGCCAGCAGACGGACAGGGATCGACACAGATACGCAGTATTTT	NA	TRBD1	TRBV5-1	TRBJ2-3
CASSEPTGVQETQYF	TGTGCCAGCAGTGAACCGACAGGAGTTCAAGAGACCCAGTACTTC	NA	NA	TRBV25-1	TRBJ2-5
CASSPPPSGTVTDTQYF	TGTGCCAGCAGCCCTCCCCCGTCAGGGACGGTCACAGATACGCAGTATTTT	few	NA	TRBV28	TRBJ2-3
CASSPPNLGGVQFF	TGTGCCAGCTCACCACCGAATTTAGGGGGCGTGCAGTTCTTC	NA	TRBD1	TRBV18	TRBJ2-1
CASRLPGELFF	TGTGCCAGCAGGCTGCCCGGGGAGCTGTTTTTT	NA	NA	TRBV6-1	TRBJ2-2
CASSSSDQPQHF	TGTGCCAGCAGCTCATCAGATCAGCCCCAGCATTTT	NA	NA	TRBV11-2	TRBJ1-5
CASSPGTGFNYGYTF	TGTGCCAGCAGTCCCGGGACAGGGTTTAACTATGGCTACACCTTC	NA	TRBD1	TRBV27	TRBJ1-2
CASSLRTSFSETQYF	TGTGCCAGCAGCCTTAGGACATCGTTTTCGGAGACCCAGTACTTC	NA	NA	TRBV7-9	TRBJ2-5
CASRPTPPGPSSYGYTF	TGTGCCAGCAGACCAACCCCGCCAGGTCCGTCATCCTATGGCTACACCTTC	NA	NA	TRBV13	TRBJ1-2
CASSLAYNQPQHF	TGTGCCAGCAGCCTAGCTTACAATCAGCCCCAGCATTTT	NA	NA	TRBV7-2	TRBJ1-5
CSVSTRGEETQYF	TGCAGCGTTTCGACAAGGGGGGAAGAGACCCAGTACTTC	once	NA	TRBV29-1	TRBJ2-5
CASSILQQGGYGYTF	TGTGCCAGTAGTATTTTACAGCAAGGGGGCTATGGCTACACCTTC	NA	NA	TRBV19	TRBJ1-2
CASSPTGGFYNEQFF	TGTGCCAGCAGCCCGACAGGGGGGTTCTACAATGAGCAGTTCTTC	NA	TRBD1	TRBV6-5	TRBJ2-1
CASSSGSKNIQYF	TGCGCCAGCAGCTCGGGCAGCAAAAACATTCAGTACTTC	NA	NA	TRBV5-1	TRBJ2-4
CASSFSRGANTGELFF	TGTGCCAGCAGTTTCTCCCGCGGGGCGAACACCGGGGAGCTGTTTTTT	NA	NA	TRBV27	TRBJ2-2
CASSPRAHTEAFF	TGTGCCAGCAGCCCCCGAGCACACACTGAAGCTTTCTTT	NA	NA	TRBV7-6	TRBJ1-1
CASSIAPTAEAFF	TGTGCCAGTAGTATAGCCCCGACGGCTGAAGCTTTCTTT	NA	NA	TRBV19	TRBJ1-1
CASSLLTTGVLLHF	TGTGCCAGCAGCTTACTCACGACAGGGGTCCTCCTCCACTTT	NA	TRBD1	TRBV11-2	TRBJ1-6
CATSRDPRDSPLHF	TGTGCCACCAGCAGAGACCCTCGGGATTCACCCCTCCACTTT	few	NA	TRBV15	TRBJ1-6
CASSPPGQGHNSPLHF	TGTGCCAGCAGCCCCCCAGGGCAGGGCCATAATTCACCCCTCCACTTT	NA	NA	TRBV28	TRBJ1-6
CASSLAGRTYEQYF	TGTGCCAGCAGTTTGGCCGGACGGACCTACGAGCAGTACTTC	once	NA	TRBV28	TRBJ2-7
CASSIGPGANYGYTF	TGTGCCAGTAGTATAGGGCCGGGAGCTAACTATGGCTACACCTTC	NA	NA	TRBV19	TRBJ1-2
CAWGPLQETQYF	TGTGCCTGGGGACCGCTCCAAGAGACCCAGTACTTC	NA	NA	TRBV30	TRBJ2-5
CASASRDSPGNTIYF	TGTGCCAGCGCTTCCCGGGACAGTCCTGGAAACACCATATATTTT	NA	TRBD1	TRBV6-1	TRBJ1-3
CASGGDNEQFF	TGTGCCAGCGGTGGGGACAATGAGCAGTTCTTC	NA	NA	TRBV25-1	TRBJ2-1